One and the same sample provided the 17 T cell receptor beta chains below, sequenced in a study of blood T cell repertoires in COVID-19. TCRdb's copy holds only in-frame clones and misses some; the assay was immunoSEQ multiplex PCR. The table has around 170,000 clones, roughly 90% seen once. Input material: PBMCs or T cells enriched from blood (not recorded which). These receptors originate from a woman between 50 and 59 years old who had recovered from COVID-19.

The CDR3 DNA reads TGTGCCAGCAGCTACAGGACACCGGACGCTGAAGCTTTCTTT. Amino acids: CASSYRTPDAEAFF. The chain is built from TRBV3-1 (or the pseudogene TRBV3-2) and TRBJ1-1, with a weak D call TRBD1 (5 bases). The V gene's germline CDR1 is LGHDT and CDR2 YNNKEL (reference sequence). Trimming removed 5 bases from V and 6 bases from J, with 16 bases in between. The CDR3 loop spans 14 amino acids.

In the case of this clone: One end of the junction does not line up with germline, which may come from a read error. The DNA for the CDR3 is TGTGCCAGCAGTTCCTCGGGACAGCACTACGGGCAGTACTTC. Encoded protein: CASSSSGQHYGQYF. The chain has TRBV27 and TRBJ2-7; 7 bases line up with TRBD1. The CDR3 covers 14 residues. Germline V gives CDR1 MNHEY, CDR2 SMNVEV (reference sequence).

This clone was picked up a small number of times. This rearrangement joins TRBV7-3 to TRBJ1-4, with D tentatively TRBD1 (5 bases). Germline lookup yields CDR1 SGHTA and CDR2 FQGTGA. The V end lost 7 bases, the J end lost 6 bases, and 12 bases lay between the germline ends. The CDR3 runs to 13 residues. CDR3: CASNPGGDEKLFF. The DNA of the CDR3 is TGTGCCAGCAACCCCGGGGGGGATGAAAAACTGTTTTTT.

The chain combines TRBV15 with TRBJ2-3, with D perhaps matching TRBD1 (6 bases). Germline V gives CDR1 LNHNV, CDR2 YYDKDF (reference sequence). V lost 3 bases and J 4 bases, leaving 11 bases between the germline ends. This CDR3 region has 14 residues. CDR3 DNA: TGTGCCACCAGCAGGGGGGCGGAGGCAGATACGCAGTATTTT. Translated, it gives CATSRGAEADTQYF.

The V and J genes are TRBV3-1 (or the pseudogene TRBV3-2) and TRBJ1-3, with 9 bases identical to TRBD1. CDR1 is LGHDT, CDR2 YNNKEL, per germline (reference sequence). The V segment lost 3 bases and the J segment 2 bases; nucleotides outside the gene matches: 2. The CDR3 has 15 residues. The DNA for the CDR3 is TGTGCCAGCAGCCAGCGACAGGGGGCTGGAAACACCATATATTTT. This gives the protein CASSQRQGAGNTIYF.

The chain couples TRBV7-9 to TRBJ1-2, with TRBD1 identical over 7 bases. Germline assignment: CDR1 SEHNR and CDR2 FQNEAQ (reference sequence). The CDR3 extends over 16 amino acids. The ends lost 1 base at V and 3 bases at J; junction bases unmatched: 8. The chain's CDR3 is CASSLEGATLDYGYTF. Written as DNA, the CDR3 is TGTGCCAGCAGCTTAGAGGGGGCCACCCTCGACTATGGCTACACCTTC. Supplemented by reference TRBV7-9 and TRBJ1-2, the full variable domain reads DTGVSQNPRHKITKRGQNVTFRCDPISEHNRLYWYRQTLGQGPEFLTYFQNEAQLEKSRLLSDRFSAERPKGSFSTLEIQRTEQGDSAMYLCASSLEGATLDYGYTFGSGTRLTVV.

This clone appeared a few times. The CDR3 DNA is TGTGCCAGCAGCTCCAGGGCCAGGACTGAAGCTTTCTTT. Amino acid sequence: CASSSRARTEAFF. The J gene is TRBJ1-1, the V gene TRBV27, with D possibly being TRBD1 (5 bases). V lost 6 bases to trimming and J lost 5 bases, with 13 bases between them. CDR3 length: 13 amino acids. CDR1 MNHEY and CDR2 SMNVEV come from the germline V gene (reference sequence).

A remark on this clone: Other DNA sequences in this specimen translate into the identical CDR3. The V gene is TRBV27, the J gene TRBJ2-3, with D unresolved. Trimming left V 5 bases short and J 2 bases short, with 5 bases between. Germline assignment: CDR1 MNHEY and CDR2 SMNVEV (reference sequence). This CDR3 is built from 12 residues. CDR3 protein: CASSPNTDTQYF. The DNA of the CDR3 is TGTGCCAGCAGTCCCAACACAGATACGCAGTATTTT.

The rearrangement joins TRBV4-1 to TRBJ1-3; 9 bases match TRBD1. The trim removed 0 bases at V and 3 bases at J, leaving 3 bases unmatched. The germline V gene encodes CDR1 MGHRA and CDR2 YSYEKL. The CDR3 totals 16 residues. This chain's CDR3 is CASSQEQGAVGNTIYF. The CDR3 region has the DNA TGCGCCAGCAGCCAAGAACAGGGGGCGGTTGGAAACACCATATATTTT.

As DNA, the CDR3 is TGTGCCACCAGTGATTTTGACAGGGACACAGATACGCAGTATTTT. This translates into CATSDFDRDTDTQYF. The chain couples TRBV24-1 to TRBJ2-3, with 7 bases aligning to TRBD1. Per germline, CDR1 KGHDR and CDR2 SFDVKD. There are 15 residues in the CDR3. Trimming took 1 base from V and 2 from J; bases not matched to a gene: 2.

This rearrangement joins TRBV7-9 to TRBJ1-1, with TRBD1 matching 7 bases. The trim removed 1 base at V and 4 bases at J, leaving 6 bases unmatched. The CDR3 totals 15 residues. CDR1 and CDR2 from the germline V gene are SEHNR and FQNEAQ (reference sequence). CDR3 DNA sequence: TGTGCCAGCAGCTTAGTGCCGACAGGGACCACTGAAGCTTTCTTT. Translated, it gives CASSLVPTGTTEAFF.

The rearrangement uses TRBV15 and TRBJ1-5; D is undetermined. Germline CDR1 LNHNV, CDR2 YYDKDF (reference sequence). The V end lost 0 bases, the J end lost 6 bases, and 6 bases lay between the germline ends. There are 13 residues in the CDR3. The CDR3 region has the DNA TGTGCCACCAGCAGAGATAGAGGTCAGCCCCAGCATTTT. It encodes CATSRDRGQPQHF.

The chain uses TRBV7-9 and TRBJ2-1; 12 positions match TRBD2. CDR1 is SEHNR and CDR2 is FQNEAQ in the germline V gene (reference sequence). The CDR3 extends over 15 amino acids. V shed 8 bases and J 9 bases; nucleotides not matched to a gene: 11. CDR3 nucleotide sequence: TGTGCCAGCGGACTACTAGCGGGAGGCCCCGGTGAGCAGTTCTTC. As protein: CASGLLAGGPGEQFF.

This clone has just a few counts. The chain links TRBV6-5 to TRBJ1-1; no clear D gene. Germline assignment: CDR1 MNHEY and CDR2 SVGAGI. The CDR3 is made up of 11 amino acids. V was cut by 5 bases and J by 5 bases, with 6 bases left in between. The CDR3 loop reads CASSRGTEAFF. The CDR3 nucleotides read TGTGCCAGCAGTCGCGGGACTGAAGCTTTCTTT.

This rearrangement joins TRBV5-6 to TRBJ1-5; D unclear. Trimming took off 1 base at V and 0 bases at J, with 5 bases between the two ends. The CDR3 contains 14 residues. CDR1 and CDR2 from the germline V gene are SGHDT and YYEEEE. CDR3 in DNA: TGTGCCAGCAGCTTGCTTAATAGCAATCAGCCCCAGCATTTT. It is translated as CASSLLNSNQPQHF.

This sequence joins TRBV7-9 and TRBJ2-2; 7 bases match TRBD2. The CDR3 consists of 15 residues. V lost 6 bases, J lost 0 bases, and 4 bases stayed unmatched. Looked up from germline, CDR1 is SEHNR and CDR2 is FQNEAQ (reference sequence). Here the CDR3 DNA reads TGTGCCAGCAGATTTCTAGCGGCGAACACCGGGGAGCTGTTTTTT. Translated: CASRFLAANTGELFF.

This clone has only one observation. The J gene is TRBJ1-2, the V gene TRBV18; 8 bases line up with TRBD1. Germline CDR1 reads KGHSH; CDR2 reads LQKENI. This CDR3 region has 18 residues. V lost 0 bases and J lost 4; bases outside the gene matches: 13. In DNA form, the CDR3 reads TGTGCCAGCTCACCACCCGGGACAGGCCTTGCCAGTAGCTATGGCTACACCTTC. Its translation: CASSPPGTGLASSYGYTF.